These 28 T cell receptor beta chains were sequenced from one sample in a study of identical twins (dated by TCRdb to about 2016). Preparation of the library involved 5' RACE. These reads were obtained on an Illumina HiSeq 2000. TCRdb applied fastp at Q25 and MiXCR to the public reads, then kept only in-frame beta chains. Entries are consolidated by CDR3 protein sequence, retaining the most common genes and DNA. In this sample the table shows some 560,000 distinct CDR3 sequences, 9% to 10% of which occur a single time. The top ten clones comprise more than 2.5% of the sample. This sample also belongs to another study, concerning yellow fever vaccine responses in identical twins.

Sequences were obtained from PBMCs. Source of these receptors: a woman between 18 and 29 years old in good health.

V is TRBV15 and J is TRBJ2-7; D is unclear. Trimming took off 2 bases at V and 0 bases at J, with 5 bases between the two ends. The CDR3 extends over 13 amino acids. Germline V gives CDR1 LNHNV, CDR2 YYDKDF (reference sequence). In nucleotides, the CDR3 is TGTGCCACCAGCAGAAGAAGCTCCTACGAGCAGTACTTC. Protein: CATSRRSSYEQYF.

This clonotype has only one observation. This chain links TRBV12-3 or TRBV12-4 with TRBJ2-2, with 9 bases aligning to TRBD2. The CDR3 spans 18 residues. Trimming cost V 11 bases and J 2 bases; bases outside gene matches: 18. The CDR3 DNA follows: TGTGCCTTCAGTTTCCCGACTAGCGGTAAACCCAACACCGGGGAGCTGTTTTTT. Translating gives CAFSFPTSGKPNTGELFF.

This clonotype was recorded at least ten times. This chain links TRBV5-1 with TRBJ2-3; a weak D match, TRBD2 (5 bases). Per germline, CDR1 SGHRS and CDR2 YFSETQ. This CDR3 spans 13 amino acids. V was shortened by 0 bases and J by 3 bases, with 5 bases between the two germline ends. CDR3 amino acids: CASSLGGTDTQYF. The CDR3, as DNA: TGCGCCAGCAGCTTGGGCGGGACAGATACGCAGTATTTT.

A few counts support this clonotype. V and J are TRBV4-3 and TRBJ2-3, with 9 bases aligning to TRBD2. This CDR3 has 17 amino acids. Germline V lookup: CDR1 LGHNA, CDR2 YSLEER. J lost 4 bases, V lost 1 base, and 9 bases had no gene match. The DNA of the CDR3 is TGCGCCAGCAGCCAAGCCCTGGTAGCGGGAGCGGCAGATACGCAGTATTTT. Translated: CASSQALVAGAADTQYF.

This clonotype was counted between two and nine times. This chain connects TRBV20-1 to TRBJ1-2, with a possible D match to TRBD1 (6 bases). CDR3 length: 12 residues. V was shortened by 0 bases and J by 5 bases, with 7 bases between the two germline ends. The germline CDR1 and CDR2 sequences are DFQATT and SNEGSKA (reference sequence). CDR3 residues: CSAREQGYGYTF. For the CDR3, the DNA is TGCAGTGCTAGAGAACAGGGTTATGGCTACACCTTC.

This clonotype was seen more than once but under ten times. This chain links TRBV5-1 with TRBJ2-2, with D hard to call. Looked up from germline, CDR1 is SGHRS and CDR2 is YFSETQ. There are 13 residues in the CDR3. V was shortened by 1 base and J by 7 bases, with 8 bases between the two germline ends. The CDR3 here is CASSLRAIGELFF. In DNA form, the CDR3 reads TGCGCCAGCAGCTTGCGAGCGATCGGGGAGCTGTTTTTT.

This clonotype was observed many times. The chain carries TRBV6-1 and TRBJ2-6; a weak D match, TRBD2 (6 bases). The V end lost 4 bases, the J end lost 1 base, and 14 bases lay between the germline ends. Per the germline V gene, CDR1 is MNHNS and CDR2 is SASEGT. CDR3 length: 17 amino acids. CDR3 sequence (DNA): TGTGCCAGCAGTGGAACCAGCCGGGGGTCTGGGGCCAACGTCCTGACTTTC. As protein: CASSGTSRGSGANVLTF.

The chain has TRBV20-1 and TRBJ2-1; 8 bases agree with TRBD2. CDR3 length equals 14 residues. Unmatched junction bases numbered 5, after V lost 4 bases and J lost 3 bases. Germline lookup yields CDR1 DFQATT and CDR2 SNEGSKA (reference sequence). CDR3 sequence: CSANPGTSYNEQFF. CDR3 nucleotide sequence: TGCAGTGCTAACCCCGGGACTAGCTACAATGAGCAGTTCTTC.

V gene TRBV5-5 combines with J gene TRBJ2-7, with 9 bases fitting TRBD1. The V segment lost 6 bases and the J segment 8 bases; nucleotides outside the gene matches: 12. The CDR3 extends over 14 amino acids. The germline V gene encodes CDR1 SGHKS and CDR2 YYEKEE (reference sequence). CDR3 region: CASTVRDRDPQQYF. CDR3 nucleotides: TGTGCCAGCACCGTCCGGGACAGGGACCCCCAGCAGTACTTC.

V usage is TRBV3-1 and J usage is TRBJ2-7; the match to TRBD2 covers 9 bases. Germline trimming cut 10 bases from V and 5 bases from J; bases unmatched to any gene: 15. CDR1 and CDR2 (germline): LGHDT, YNNKEL (reference sequence). The CDR3 is 15 residues long. CDR3 amino acids: CATTQVGGRANEQYF. The DNA of the CDR3 is TGTGCCACCACCCAAGTCGGCGGGAGGGCCAACGAGCAGTACTTC.

In its sample, this clonotype was seen a few times. The V and J genes are TRBV20-1 and TRBJ2-7; 7 positions agree with TRBD1. Losses at the gene ends were 8 bases for V and 0 bases for J; bases not matched to a gene: 13. Germline V gene data show CDR1 as DFQATT and CDR2 as SNEGSKA (reference sequence). This CDR3 contains 15 residues. The CDR3 region is CSTHATGTVSYEQYF. CDR3 DNA: TGCAGTACTCACGCCACCGGGACAGTCTCCTACGAGCAGTACTTC.

This clonotype has a handful of counts. The rearrangement uses TRBV12-3 or TRBV12-4 and TRBJ2-3; 9 bases agree with TRBD2. The CDR3 totals 15 residues. V trimming: 7 bases; J trimming: 4 bases; junction bases outside the gene matches: 9. CDR3 coding DNA: TGTGCCAGCAAAATCGCGGGGGGGGGTGCAGATACGCAGTATTTT. This translates into CASKIAGGGADTQYF.

This clonotype was counted only a few times. J is TRBJ2-7 and V is TRBV4-1, with D uncertain. Trimming removed 1 base from V and 3 bases from J, with 13 bases in between. The CDR3 contains 15 residues. The germline V gene has CDR1 MGHRA and CDR2 YSYEKL. CDR3 protein: CASSQGLLNIYEQYF. CDR3 sequence (DNA): TGCGCCAGCAGCCAAGGTCTTCTCAACATCTACGAGCAGTACTTC.

This clonotype was seen repeatedly, ten times or more. The J gene is TRBJ2-1, the V gene TRBV29-1; 9 bases are a match to TRBD2. Trimming cost V 3 bases and J 6 bases; bases outside gene matches: 9. Per the germline V gene, CDR1 is SQVTM and CDR2 is ANQGSEA. The CDR3 extends over 15 amino acids. CDR3 coding DNA: TGCAGCGTTGACCGGGTAGCGGGAGTATCCAATGAGCAGTTCTTC. It specifies CSVDRVAGVSNEQFF.

The gene calls are TRBV10-3 and TRBJ2-3; D unresolved. This CDR3 comprises 14 residues. V lost 8 bases to trimming and J lost 0 bases, with 12 bases between them. CDR1 and CDR2 (germline): ENHRY, SYGVKD. The chain's CDR3 is CAIGRSSSTDTQYF. The DNA of the CDR3 is TGTGCCATCGGGCGATCATCTAGCACAGATACGCAGTATTTT.

The chain uses TRBV5-1 and TRBJ2-2; a possible D gene is TRBD1 (5 bases). The germline gives CDR1 SGHRS, CDR2 YFSETQ. This CDR3 contains 12 residues. Trimming removed 4 bases from V and 13 bases from J, with 14 bases in between. The CDR3 nucleotides are TGCGCCAGCAGCCCCGGTCAGGGATCGCTGTTTTTT. It translates to CASSPGQGSLFF.

Only a few counts were recorded for this clonotype. The rearrangement uses TRBV5-5 and TRBJ2-7; D is unresolved. Germline-derived CDR1 and CDR2 are SGHKS and YYEKEE (reference sequence). The CDR3 is made up of 15 amino acids. V gave up 1 base and J gave up 3 bases, with 14 bases separating them. CDR3 nucleotides: TGTGCCAGCAGCTTGTCAGGACGAAGCTTCTACGAGCAGTACTTC. It codes for CASSLSGRSFYEQYF.

Only a few counts were recorded for this clonotype. The CDR3: CASGTTSQETQYF. CDR3 DNA sequence: TGCGCCAGCGGGACAACTAGTCAAGAGACCCAGTACTTC. V gene TRBV4-1 combines with J gene TRBJ2-5, with D perhaps matching TRBD1 (6 bases). Trimming removed 8 bases at V and 2 bases at J, with 12 bases between. From germline, CDR1 is MGHRA and CDR2 YSYEKL. The CDR3 is 13 amino acids.

V gene TRBV12-3 or TRBV12-4 combines with J gene TRBJ1-1; D is undetermined. V was trimmed by 1 base and J by 0 bases, leaving 9 bases between them. The CDR3 runs 15 residues. The CDR3 reads CASSLGGVLNTEAFF. CDR3 nucleotide sequence: TGTGCCAGCAGTTTAGGCGGGGTCCTGAACACTGAAGCTTTCTTT.

At least ten counts were recorded for this clonotype. The rearrangement links TRBV7-9 to TRBJ1-1, with D maybe TRBD1 (5 bases). This CDR3 has 14 amino acids. Looked up from germline, CDR1 is SEHNR and CDR2 is FQNEAQ (reference sequence). The V gene lost 6 bases and the J gene lost 2 bases, with 13 bases spanning the gap. This CDR3 reads CASRQKGPNTEAFF. The CDR3 DNA follows: TGTGCCAGCAGGCAGAAGGGGCCCAACACTGAAGCTTTCTTT.

This clonotype has ten or more counts. The V call is TRBV28, the J call TRBJ2-1; weak D call: TRBD1 (5 bases). This CDR3 has 14 amino acids. V lost 7 bases, J lost 7 bases, and 17 bases lay in between. Germline-derived CDR1 and CDR2 are MDHEN and SYDVKM. As DNA, the CDR3 is TGTGCCAGCACCAAAGGGGAAGGGTGGAATGAGCAGTTCTTC. Encoded protein: CASTKGEGWNEQFF.

This clonotype was counted ten times or more. The V gene is TRBV12-3 or TRBV12-4, the J gene TRBJ2-1; 10 bases align to TRBD2. The trim removed 8 bases at V and 9 bases at J, leaving 13 bases unmatched. This CDR3 spans 15 amino acids. The CDR3 DNA reads as TGTGCCAGCCGATCCGGTCCTAGCGGGAGAGGTGAGCAGTTCTTC. It is translated as CASRSGPSGRGEQFF.

This clonotype has only a few counts. In DNA, the CDR3 is TGTGCCAGCAGTTTTCTGGGACAGGGGGGATCGGGTGGTGGCTACACCTTC. Amino acids: CASSFLGQGGSGGGYTF. The J gene is TRBJ1-2, the V gene TRBV12-3 or TRBV12-4; the match to TRBD1 covers 11 bases. V lost 3 bases and J lost 7; bases outside the gene matches: 13. The CDR3 covers 17 residues.

This clonotype appeared a few times. V and J are TRBV12-3 or TRBV12-4 and TRBJ2-3; D could derive from TRBD1 or TRBD2 (5 bases each). V was trimmed by 7 bases and J by 0 bases, leaving 17 bases between them. The CDR3 is made up of 16 amino acids. CDR3 nucleotide sequence: TGTGCCAGCACCGGGTTTGGGGGAACTAGCACAGATACGCAGTATTTT. Translation gives CASTGFGGTSTDTQYF.

The CDR3 protein is CASSQGTGDYNEQFF. DNA for the CDR3: TGCGCCAGCAGCCAAGGGACAGGGGACTACAATGAGCAGTTCTTC. The chain uses TRBV4-3 and TRBJ2-1; 9 bases fit TRBD1. The germline V gene has CDR1 LGHNA and CDR2 YSLEER. This CDR3 spans 15 amino acids. The J segment lost 3 bases and the V segment lost 1 base, leaving 1 base of the junction unmatched.

Many counts were recorded for this clonotype. This sequence joins TRBV4-1 and TRBJ2-3, with 10 bases that match TRBD2. After removal of 0 bases from V and 3 bases from J, the junction contained 3 bases not matched to a gene. This CDR3 has 16 amino acids. Per germline, CDR1 MGHRA and CDR2 YSYEKL. Written as DNA, the CDR3 is TGCGCCAGCAGCCAAGATAAAGCGGGGGGGACAGATACGCAGTATTTT. Protein sequence: CASSQDKAGGTDTQYF.

This clonotype showed up just once. The rearrangement joins TRBV6-1 to TRBJ2-7, with TRBD1 matching 7 bases. CDR3 length: 15 amino acids. V lost 2 bases, J lost 0 bases, and 4 bases stayed unmatched. Germline V gene lookup returns CDR1 MNHNS and CDR2 SASEGT. CDR3 DNA: TGTGCCAGCAGTGAATGGTGGGACAGCTCCTACGAGCAGTACTTC. This gives the protein CASSEWWDSSYEQYF.

The chain links TRBV20-1 to TRBJ2-1; 8 bases agree with TRBD2. Germline lookup yields CDR1 DFQATT and CDR2 SNEGSKA (reference sequence). This CDR3 contains 15 residues. V trimming: 1 base; J trimming: 3 bases; junction bases outside the gene matches: 5. CDR3 amino acids: CSARGAGAYYNEQFF. For the CDR3, the DNA is TGCAGTGCTAGAGGAGCGGGAGCGTACTACAATGAGCAGTTCTTC.